A single sample is the source of the 21 T cell receptor beta chains below, sequenced in a study of T cell repertoires in cytomegalovirus infection. No antigens are known for them. TCRdb analysed the reads with MiXCR anew, one entry per CDR3 protein. The table lists a few hundred thousand distinct CDR3 sequences, roughly 36% of them singletons. The specimen comprised cultured PBMCs, sampled from culture after CMV antigen stimulation. The receptors were sampled from a human donor in good health (CMV status not recorded). Some clones in this sample may be carry-over from other donors' samples.

This clonotype came up a few times. The CDR3 coding sequence is TGTGCCAGCAGCAGAAATACCGGACAGGGTCAAGAGACCCAGTACTTC. This gives the protein CASSRNTGQGQETQYF. The chain has TRBV7-6 and TRBJ2-5, with 8 bases identical to TRBD1. CDR1 SGHVS and CDR2 FNYEAQ come from the germline V gene. CDR3 length: 16 amino acids. J was trimmed by 2 bases and V by 5 bases; bases with no gene match: 10. Variable domain in full (rest from reference TRBV7-6 and TRBJ2-5): GAGVSQSPRYKVTKRGQDVALRCDPISGHVSLYWYRQALGQGPEFLTYFNYEAQQDKSGLPNDRFSAERPEGSISTLTIQRTEQRDSAMYRCASSRNTGQGQETQYFGPGTRLLVL.

In its sample, this clonotype was seen a few times. This chain uses TRBV7-9 with TRBJ2-2; D uncertain. V was shortened by 2 bases and J by 6 bases, with 4 bases between the two germline ends. This CDR3 is built from 12 residues. CDR1 and CDR2 (germline): SEHNR, FQNEAQ (reference sequence). The DNA of the CDR3 is TGTGCCAGCAGCTTAAGCCCCGGGGAGCTGTTTTTT. Encoded protein: CASSLSPGELFF.

This clonotype was counted many times. The CDR3 region has the DNA TGTGCCAGCAGTGAATTTTCCGTAAACACCGGGGAGCTGTTTTTT. Translating gives CASSEFSVNTGELFF. This rearrangement joins TRBV25-1 to TRBJ2-2, with no clear D. CDR1 MGHDK and CDR2 SYGVNS come from the germline V gene. Trimming took off 1 base at V and 2 bases at J, with 8 bases between the two ends. The CDR3 extends over 15 amino acids.

This clonotype came up once. The CDR3 DNA reads as TGTGCCACCGGGGACAGGGGCTCCTACGAGCAGTACTTC. Its translation: CATGDRGSYEQYF. V is TRBV7-6 and J is TRBJ2-7; 10 bases are shared with TRBD1. The CDR3 extends over 13 amino acids. Germline assignment: CDR1 SGHVS and CDR2 FNYEAQ. The V and J ends lost 10 bases and 0 bases, in that order; junction bases with no gene match: 3.

There are a few counts of this clonotype. The J gene is TRBJ1-1, the V gene TRBV7-2, with 10 positions matching TRBD1. The length of the CDR3 is 15 residues. Trimming took 5 bases from V and 4 from J; bases not matched to a gene: 7. In germline, CDR1 is SGHTA, CDR2 FQGNSA. In nucleotides, the CDR3 is TGTGCCAGCAGCGTTCAGCGGGACAGGGGCACTGAAGCTTTCTTT. This sequence encodes CASSVQRDRGTEAFF.

The chain joins TRBV2 to TRBJ2-3, with 11 positions matching TRBD2. CDR1 SNHLY and CDR2 FYNNEI come from the germline V gene. V lost 6 bases to trimming and J lost 2 bases; unmatched junction nucleotides: 10. The CDR3 extends over 17 amino acids. The CDR3 DNA reads TGTGCCAGCAGCCCCGGGGGGACTAGCGGAACCACAGATACGCAGTATTTT. It is translated as CASSPGGTSGTTDTQYF.

Ten or more counts support this clonotype. The J gene is TRBJ2-2, the V gene TRBV7-3; D might be TRBD2 (5 bases). CDR3 length equals 13 residues. Trimming left V 8 bases short and J 1 base short, with 8 bases between. Germline lookup yields CDR1 SGHTA and CDR2 FQGTGA. The CDR3 sequence: CASGLLNTGELFF. The DNA for the CDR3 is TGTGCCAGCGGACTTCTGAACACCGGGGAGCTGTTTTTT. The full variable domain, in which reference TRBV7-3 and TRBJ2-2 provide the parts outside the CDR3, is GAGVSQTPSNKVTEKGKYVELRCDPISGHTALYWYRQSLGQGPEFLIYFQGTGAADDSGLPNDRFFAVRPEGSVSTLKIQRTERGDSAVYLCASGLLNTGELFFGEGSRLTVL.

The chain carries TRBV11-2 and TRBJ1-1, with a tentative D call TRBD1 (6 bases). CDR1 and CDR2 from the germline V gene are SGHAT and FQNNGV. The length of the CDR3 is 15 residues. The V end was cut by 5 bases, the J end by 0 bases, with 13 bases between. The CDR3 DNA is TGTGCCAGCAGCCCGTCGGGACAAATGAACACTGAAGCTTTCTTT. Its protein is CASSPSGQMNTEAFF.

The CDR3 nucleotides are TGTGCCAGTAGTATAGGCCCCGGGACTGGAGATACGCAGTATTTT. It specifies CASSIGPGTGDTQYF. The V and J genes are TRBV19 and TRBJ2-3; D perhaps matches TRBD2 (6 bases). V was clipped by 1 base and J by 5 bases, with 13 bases between them. Germline assignment: CDR1 LNHDA and CDR2 SQIVND (reference sequence). This CDR3 region has 15 residues.

This clonotype was found many times. The chain is built from TRBV6-2 or TRBV6-3 and TRBJ2-1, with D perhaps TRBD1 or TRBD2 (5 bases each). V was trimmed by 2 bases and J by 1 base, leaving 9 bases between them. Germline assignment: CDR1 MNHEY and CDR2 SVGEGT. The CDR3 totals 15 residues. The CDR3 sequence: CASSYMGPSYNEQFF. CDR3 DNA: TGTGCCAGCAGTTACATGGGACCATCCTACAATGAGCAGTTCTTC.

This CDR3 is CSAPGQGFTGELFF. In nucleotides, the CDR3 is TGCAGTGCTCCGGGACAGGGGTTCACCGGGGAGCTGTTTTTT. The V and J genes are TRBV20-1 and TRBJ2-2, with TRBD1 identical over 10 bases. Losses at the gene ends were 5 bases for V and 4 bases for J; bases not matched to a gene: 4. The CDR3 length is 14 residues. Germline loops: CDR1 DFQATT, CDR2 SNEGSKA (reference sequence).

This clonotype was observed a handful of times. The J gene is TRBJ2-7, the V gene TRBV7-8, with no clear D. Germline lookup yields CDR1 SGHVS and CDR2 FQNEAQ. Trimming stripped 1 base from V and 2 bases from J, with 9 bases between. This CDR3 region has 14 residues. CDR3 nucleotides: TGTGCCAGCAGCTTAGGGACCCTGCCCTACGAGCAGTACTTC. It encodes CASSLGTLPYEQYF.

This chain connects TRBV20-1 to TRBJ1-1; tentative D call: TRBD1 (5 bases). The germline V and J ends were trimmed by 1 base and 2 bases, with 11 bases remaining between them. This CDR3 is built from 14 residues. CDR1 and CDR2 from the germline V gene are DFQATT and SNEGSKA (reference sequence). The CDR3 coding sequence is TGCAGTGCTAGAGGGGGGGGGTTAAACACTGAAGCTTTCTTT. It translates to CSARGGGLNTEAFF.

The J gene is TRBJ1-1, the V gene TRBV7-9; 7 bases are shared with TRBD1. The V gene end was trimmed by 4 bases and the J gene end by 1 base; junction bases not matched to a gene: 15. Germline V lookup: CDR1 SEHNR, CDR2 FQNEAQ (reference sequence). The CDR3 is 18 residues long. The CDR3 region has the DNA TGTGCCAGCAGCTCTAACCTTACTCCGACAGGGCCGAACACTGAAGCTTTCTTT. Amino acids: CASSSNLTPTGPNTEAFF.

The chain employs TRBV20-1 and TRBJ1-6; 7 bases fit TRBD1. The CDR3 extends over 16 amino acids. Germline CDR1 DFQATT, CDR2 SNEGSKA (reference sequence). V shed 3 bases and J 8 bases; nucleotides not matched to a gene: 13. The CDR3 spells CSASDPTGPGDSPLHF. DNA for the CDR3: TGCAGTGCTAGTGACCCGACAGGGCCGGGCGATTCACCCCTCCACTTT.

This clonotype was observed a few times. This chain links TRBV19 with TRBJ1-5, with TRBD1 matching over 8 bases. CDR1 is LNHDA, CDR2 SQIVND, per germline (reference sequence). V was pared by 4 bases and J by 4 bases, with 3 bases of the junction left unmatched. This CDR3 has 14 residues. The CDR3 sequence: CASSTNRGNQPQHF. The CDR3 region has the DNA TGTGCCAGTAGTACCAACAGGGGGAATCAGCCCCAGCATTTT.

This chain uses TRBV6-1 with TRBJ1-2; TRBD1 aligns across 10 bases. Germline CDR1 and CDR2: MNHNS and SASEGT. The CDR3 spans 15 residues. The V segment lost 5 bases and the J segment 7 bases; nucleotides outside the gene matches: 10. CDR3 residues: CASSSTGTGVAGYTF. The CDR3 nucleotides read TGTGCCAGCAGTTCAACTGGGACAGGGGTGGCTGGCTACACCTTC.

V usage is TRBV6-1 and J usage is TRBJ1-4, with 9 bases that match TRBD1. With 6 bases clipped from V and 2 bases from J, the junction kept 4 bases outside the gene matches. The germline gives CDR1 MNHNS, CDR2 SASEGT. This CDR3 has 15 amino acids. The DNA for the CDR3 is TGTGCCAGCAGACAGGGGGCCGGCACTAATGAAAAACTGTTTTTT. Its protein product is CASRQGAGTNEKLFF.

V usage is TRBV19 and J usage is TRBJ2-2, with no clear D. There are 12 residues in the CDR3. In germline, CDR1 is LNHDA, CDR2 SQIVND (reference sequence). V lost 7 bases, J lost 5 bases, and 8 bases lay in between. CDR3: CASTTHTGELFF. Here the CDR3 DNA reads TGTGCCAGTACCACTCATACCGGGGAGCTGTTTTTT.

This clonotype was picked up one time. The V gene is TRBV29-1, the J gene TRBJ2-5; 8 bases are a match to TRBD2. Germline CDR1 reads SQVTM; CDR2 reads ANQGSEA. The J segment lost 4 bases and the V segment lost 4 bases, leaving 8 bases of the junction unmatched. The CDR3 contains 14 residues. The CDR3 sequence: CSVALTSGRETQYF. The CDR3 DNA sequence: TGCAGCGTTGCCCTTACTAGCGGTAGAGAGACCCAGTACTTC.

The chain employs TRBV7-2 and TRBJ2-3, with TRBD2 as a possible D gene (6 bases). The CDR3 length is 12 residues. The V gene's germline CDR1 is SGHTA and CDR2 FQGNSA. V was clipped by 5 bases and J by 9 bases, with 12 bases between them. In nucleotides, the CDR3 is TGTGCCAGCAGCGAGGGACTCCCAACGCAGTATTTT. Amino acid sequence: CASSEGLPTQYF.